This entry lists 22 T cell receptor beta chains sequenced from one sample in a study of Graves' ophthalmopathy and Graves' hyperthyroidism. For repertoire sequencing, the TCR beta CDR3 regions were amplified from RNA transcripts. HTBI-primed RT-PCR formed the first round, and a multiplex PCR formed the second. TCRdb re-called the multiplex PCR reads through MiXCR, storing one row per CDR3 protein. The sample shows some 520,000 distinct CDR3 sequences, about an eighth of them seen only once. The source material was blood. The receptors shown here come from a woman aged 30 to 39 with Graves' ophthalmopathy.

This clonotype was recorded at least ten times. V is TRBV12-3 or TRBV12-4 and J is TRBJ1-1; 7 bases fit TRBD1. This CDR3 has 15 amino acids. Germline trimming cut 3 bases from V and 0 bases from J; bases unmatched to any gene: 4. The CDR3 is CASSFGRGVNTEAFF. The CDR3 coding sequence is TGTGCCAGCAGTTTCGGCAGGGGGGTGAACACTGAAGCTTTCTTT.

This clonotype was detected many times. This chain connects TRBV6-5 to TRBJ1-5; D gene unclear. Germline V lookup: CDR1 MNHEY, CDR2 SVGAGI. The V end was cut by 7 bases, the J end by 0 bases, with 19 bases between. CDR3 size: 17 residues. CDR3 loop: CASTHKADNHSNQPQHF. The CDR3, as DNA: TGTGCCAGCACCCACAAGGCAGATAATCATAGCAATCAGCCCCAGCATTTT.

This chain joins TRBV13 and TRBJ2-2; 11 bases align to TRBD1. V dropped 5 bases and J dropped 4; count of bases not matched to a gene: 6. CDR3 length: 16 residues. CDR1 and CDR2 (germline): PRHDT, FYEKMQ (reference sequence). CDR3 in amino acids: CASSPWTGGGTGELFF. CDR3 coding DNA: TGTGCCAGCAGCCCATGGACAGGGGGCGGCACCGGGGAGCTGTTTTTT.

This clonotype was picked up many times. CDR3 sequence (DNA): TGTGCCAGCAGTTTGCGGACAGGGGGAGGCTCACCCCTCCACTTT. This encodes CASSLRTGGGSPLHF. V gene TRBV12-3 or TRBV12-4 combines with J gene TRBJ1-6; TRBD1 matches at 10 bases. The length of the CDR3 is 15 residues. The trim removed 3 bases at V and 10 bases at J, leaving 6 bases unmatched.

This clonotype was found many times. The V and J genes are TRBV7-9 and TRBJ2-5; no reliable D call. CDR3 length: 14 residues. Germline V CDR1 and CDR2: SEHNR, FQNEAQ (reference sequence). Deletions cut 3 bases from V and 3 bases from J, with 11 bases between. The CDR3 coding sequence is TGTGCCAGCAGCTTGGGCGGTACTAAAGAGACCCAGTACTTC. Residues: CASSLGGTKETQYF. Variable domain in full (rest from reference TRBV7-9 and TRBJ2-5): DTGVSQNPRHKITKRGQNVTFRCDPISEHNRLYWYRQTLGQGPEFLTYFQNEAQLEKSRLLSDRFSAERPKGSFSTLEIQRTEQGDSAMYLCASSLGGTKETQYFGPGTRLLVL.

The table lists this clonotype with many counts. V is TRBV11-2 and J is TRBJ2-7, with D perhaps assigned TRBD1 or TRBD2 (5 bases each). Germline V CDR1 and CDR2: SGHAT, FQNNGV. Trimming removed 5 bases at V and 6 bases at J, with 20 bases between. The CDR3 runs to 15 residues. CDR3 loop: CASSPNRDVLREQYF. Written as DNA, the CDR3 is TGTGCCAGCAGCCCTAACCGGGACGTCCTTCGCGAGCAGTACTTC.

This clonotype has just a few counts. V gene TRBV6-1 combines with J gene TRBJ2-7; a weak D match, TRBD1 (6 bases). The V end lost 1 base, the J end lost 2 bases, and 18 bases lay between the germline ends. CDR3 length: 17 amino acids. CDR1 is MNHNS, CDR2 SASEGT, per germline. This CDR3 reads CASSEEQGSIIPYEQYF. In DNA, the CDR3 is TGTGCCAGCAGTGAAGAACAGGGATCGATTATCCCCTACGAGCAGTACTTC.

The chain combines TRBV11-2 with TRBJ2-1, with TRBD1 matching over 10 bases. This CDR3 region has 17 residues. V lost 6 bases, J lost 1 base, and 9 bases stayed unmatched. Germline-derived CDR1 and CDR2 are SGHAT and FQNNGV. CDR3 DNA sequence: TGTGCCAGCAGTTTTAGACAGGGGGCTCCTTCCTACAATGAGCAGTTCTTC. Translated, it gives CASSFRQGAPSYNEQFF.

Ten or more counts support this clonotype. Here the CDR3 reads CASSPPPGRRNSETQYF. For the CDR3, the DNA is TGTGCCAGCAGCCCACCGCCGGGACGAAGAAACTCGGAGACCCAGTACTTC. This rearrangement joins TRBV7-9 to TRBJ2-5; D possibly matches TRBD1 or TRBD2 (5 bases each). Trimming took off 5 bases at V and 5 bases at J, with 24 bases between the two ends. The germline gives CDR1 SEHNR, CDR2 FQNEAQ (reference sequence). This CDR3 is 17 amino acids long.

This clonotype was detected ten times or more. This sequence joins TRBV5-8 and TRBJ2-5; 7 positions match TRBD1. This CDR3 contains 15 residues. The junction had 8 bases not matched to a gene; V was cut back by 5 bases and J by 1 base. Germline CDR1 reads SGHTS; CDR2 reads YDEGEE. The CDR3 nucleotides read TGTGCCAGCAGTCGAGGCAGGGGGACCCAAGAGACCCAGTACTTC. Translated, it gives CASSRGRGTQETQYF.

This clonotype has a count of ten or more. CDR3 sequence (DNA): TGCGCCAGCAGCCGCGGGACGGCCCTCTCCTACGAGCAGTACTTC. As protein: CASSRGTALSYEQYF. The rearrangement uses TRBV5-1 and TRBJ2-7, with a tentative D call TRBD2 (6 bases). In germline, CDR1 is SGHRS, CDR2 YFSETQ. The V gene lost 4 bases and the J gene lost 0 bases, with 14 bases spanning the gap. The CDR3 is 15 residues long. The entire variable domain, with the rest obtained from reference TRBV5-1 and TRBJ2-7, is as follows: KAGVTQTPRYLIKTRGQQVTLSCSPISGHRSVSWYQQTPGQGLQFLFEYFSETQRNKGNFPGRFSGRQFSNSRSEMNVSTLELGDSALYLCASSRGTALSYEQYFGPGTRLTVT.

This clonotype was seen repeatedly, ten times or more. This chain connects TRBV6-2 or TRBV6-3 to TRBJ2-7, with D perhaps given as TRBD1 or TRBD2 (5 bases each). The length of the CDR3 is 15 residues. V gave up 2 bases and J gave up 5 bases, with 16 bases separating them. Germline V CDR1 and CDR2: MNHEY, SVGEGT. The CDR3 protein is CASSYRQVGGHEQYF. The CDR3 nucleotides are TGTGCCAGCAGTTACCGACAAGTTGGGGGTCACGAGCAGTACTTC.

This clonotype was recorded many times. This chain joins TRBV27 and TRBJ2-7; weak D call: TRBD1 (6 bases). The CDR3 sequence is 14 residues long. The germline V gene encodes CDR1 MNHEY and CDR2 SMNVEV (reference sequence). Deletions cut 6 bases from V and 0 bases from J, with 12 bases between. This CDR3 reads CASRETGPSYEQYF. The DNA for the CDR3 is TGTGCCAGCAGGGAGACAGGTCCCTCCTACGAGCAGTACTTC.

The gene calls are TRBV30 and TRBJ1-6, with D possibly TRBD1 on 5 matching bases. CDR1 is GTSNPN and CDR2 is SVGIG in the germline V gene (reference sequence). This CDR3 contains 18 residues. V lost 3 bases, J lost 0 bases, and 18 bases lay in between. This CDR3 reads CAWSSPRVPGSYNSPLHF. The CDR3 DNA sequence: TGTGCCTGGAGCTCTCCCAGGGTCCCTGGCTCCTATAATTCACCCCTCCACTTT. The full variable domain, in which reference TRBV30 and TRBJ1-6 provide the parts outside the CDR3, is SQTIHQWPATLVQPVGSPLSLECTVEGTSNPNLYWYRQAAGRGLQLLFYSVGIGQISSEVPQNLSASRPQDRQFILSSKKLLLSDSGFYLCAWSSPRVPGSYNSPLHFGNGTRLTVT.

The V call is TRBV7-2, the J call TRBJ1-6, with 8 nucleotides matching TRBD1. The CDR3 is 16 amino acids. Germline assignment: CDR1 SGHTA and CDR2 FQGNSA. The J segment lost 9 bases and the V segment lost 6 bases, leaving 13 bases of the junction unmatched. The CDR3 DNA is TGTGCCAGCAGTTACTCGATTTCCAGGGGGCGTTCACCCCTCCACTTT. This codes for CASSYSISRGRSPLHF. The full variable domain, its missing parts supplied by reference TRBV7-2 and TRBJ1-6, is GAGVSQSPSNKVTEKGKDVELRCDPISGHTALYWYRQSLGQGLEFLIYFQGNSAPDKSGLPSDRFSAERTGGSVSTLTIQRTQQEDSAVYLCASSYSISRGRSPLHFGNGTRLTVT.

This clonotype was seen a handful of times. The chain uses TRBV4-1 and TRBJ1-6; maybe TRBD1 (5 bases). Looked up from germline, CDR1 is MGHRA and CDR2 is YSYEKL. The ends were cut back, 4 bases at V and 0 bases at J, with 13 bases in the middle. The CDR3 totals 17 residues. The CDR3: CASSRGDSGSYNSPLHF. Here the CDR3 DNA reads TGCGCCAGCAGCCGGGGGGACTCCGGCTCCTATAATTCACCCCTCCACTTT.

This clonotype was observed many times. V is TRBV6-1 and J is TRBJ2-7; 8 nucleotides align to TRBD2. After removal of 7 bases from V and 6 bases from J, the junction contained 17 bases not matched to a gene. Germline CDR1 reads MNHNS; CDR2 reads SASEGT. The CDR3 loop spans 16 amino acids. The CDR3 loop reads CASMSPGLLAGGEQYF. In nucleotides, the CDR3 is TGTGCCAGCATGTCCCCCGGGCTCCTAGCGGGTGGCGAGCAGTACTTC.

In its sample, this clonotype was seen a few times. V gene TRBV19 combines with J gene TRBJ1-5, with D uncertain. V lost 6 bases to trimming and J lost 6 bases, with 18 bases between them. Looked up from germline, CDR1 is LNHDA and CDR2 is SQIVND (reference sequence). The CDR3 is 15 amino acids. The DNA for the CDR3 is TGTGCCAGTAGGGAGGGAATGGCCGTCGCTCAGCCCCAGCATTTT. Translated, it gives CASREGMAVAQPQHF. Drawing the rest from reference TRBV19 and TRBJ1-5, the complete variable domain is DGGITQSPKYLFRKEGQNVTLSCEQNLNHDAMYWYRQDPGQGLRLIYYSQIVNDFQKGDIAEGYSVSREKKESFPLTVTSAQKNPTAFYLCASREGMAVAQPQHFGDGTRLSIL.

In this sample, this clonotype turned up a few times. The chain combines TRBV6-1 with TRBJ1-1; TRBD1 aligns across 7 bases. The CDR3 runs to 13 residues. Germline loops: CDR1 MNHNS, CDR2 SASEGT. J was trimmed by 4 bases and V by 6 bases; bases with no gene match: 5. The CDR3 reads CASRGQVGTEAFF. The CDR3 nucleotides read TGTGCCAGCAGAGGACAGGTCGGCACTGAAGCTTTCTTT.

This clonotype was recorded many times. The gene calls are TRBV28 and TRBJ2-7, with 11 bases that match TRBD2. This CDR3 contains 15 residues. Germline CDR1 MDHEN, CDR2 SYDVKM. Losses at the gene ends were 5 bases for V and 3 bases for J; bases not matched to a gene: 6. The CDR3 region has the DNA TGTGCCAGCAGTCCAGGACTAGCGGGTGACTACGAGCAGTACTTC. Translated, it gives CASSPGLAGDYEQYF.

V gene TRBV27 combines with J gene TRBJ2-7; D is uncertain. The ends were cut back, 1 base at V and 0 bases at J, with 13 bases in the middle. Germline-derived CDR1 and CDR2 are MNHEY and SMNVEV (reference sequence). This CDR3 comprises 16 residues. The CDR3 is CASSLWYRANSYEQYF. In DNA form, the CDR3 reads TGTGCCAGCAGTTTATGGTATCGGGCTAACTCCTACGAGCAGTACTTC.

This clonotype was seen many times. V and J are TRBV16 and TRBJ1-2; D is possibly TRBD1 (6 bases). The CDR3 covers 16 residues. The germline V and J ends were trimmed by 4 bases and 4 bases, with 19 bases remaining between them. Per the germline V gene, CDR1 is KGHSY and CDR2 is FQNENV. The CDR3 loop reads CASSPINGGRIYGYTF. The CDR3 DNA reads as TGTGCCAGCAGCCCGATTAATGGGGGCAGGATCTATGGCTACACCTTC.